This paragraph covers one T cell receptor beta chain sequence. The antigen is not known. Sequencing was performed with immunoSEQ multiplex PCR; in TCRdb, only in-frame clones are kept and a portion is missing. The sample consists of about 2 million clones, 95% of them appearing once. This sample was included in a study of shared clonotypes between healthy human individuals. There are 18 residues in the CDR3. Per the germline V gene, CDR1 is KGHSH and CDR2 is LQKENI. Trimming took 4 bases from V and 0 from J; bases not matched to a gene: 9. Points from the study as a whole: Non-shared clonotypes showed lower generation probabilities than clonotypes common to all four donors. Depth of sequencing was expected to influence donor clonotype sharing. Memory subsets generally showed lower estimated richness than naive subsets.

This clonotype originated in a young man in good health. The chain has TRBV18 and TRBJ2-6; 7 bases align to TRBD1. Sequencing was performed on naive CD4+ T cells sorted from blood. Documented subset: CD45RA+ positively selected. The CDR3 region has the DNA TGTGCCAGCTCACAACCCGGACAGGAAGGCTCTGGGGCCAACGTCCTGACTTTC. Translated: CASSQPGQEGSGANVLTF.